The sequence of this T cell receptor (beta chain) was determined in a study of blood T cell repertoires in COVID-19. Study-wide background: There were acute and convalescent COVID-19 samples, and they came from the United States, Italy and Spain.

Authors' analysis steps: How many nucleated cells were present was estimated from reference gene primer amplification. Data came from immunoSEQ multiplex PCR; TCRdb stores just in-frame clones and leaves some out. V and J calls and clone size are given by that table; D and trimming were obtained from the DNA. The data show 80,000 or so clones, approximately 89% seen once. V trimming: 4 bases; J trimming: 2 bases; junction bases outside the gene matches: 6. The germline V gene encodes CDR1 SGDLS and CDR2 YYNGEE. This CDR3 has 15 residues. The rearrangement joins TRBV9 to TRBJ1-2; the match to TRBD1 covers 9 bases. Sequencing was performed on peripheral blood. The clonotype was recovered from a man aged 45-65 years with acute or convalescent COVID-19. DNA for the CDR3: TGTGCCAGCAGCCCATCCGGGACAGGGAACTATGGCTACACCTTC. It specifies CASSPSGTGNYGYTF.